The next 2 T cell receptor beta chains were all read from a single sample in a study of shared clonotypes between healthy human individuals. Profiling relied on immunoSEQ multiplex PCR, and the TCRdb table lists in-frame clones only, not all of them. The data contain about 2 million clones, roughly 96% of them singletons. Material: naive CD4+ T cells sorted from blood. The sample's subset: CD45RA+ positively selected. The receptors were gathered from a man younger than 35 in good health.

On this clone: The same CDR3 is also encoded by other DNA sequences in this sample. V gene TRBV5-4 combines with J gene TRBJ2-3; perhaps D is TRBD1 or TRBD2 (6 bases each). The V gene's germline CDR1 is SGHNT and CDR2 YYREEE (reference sequence). Trimming stripped 0 bases from V and 1 base from J, with 9 bases between. There are 15 residues in the CDR3. In DNA, the CDR3 is TGTGCCAGCAGCTTGGCCGGGGGCCGCACAGATACGCAGTATTTT. The encoded protein is CASSLAGGRTDTQYF.

J is TRBJ2-3 and V is TRBV6-4; 7 positions agree with TRBD1. The germline V gene encodes CDR1 MRHNA and CDR2 SNTAGT. The length of the CDR3 is 19 residues. V dropped 5 bases and J dropped 0; count of bases not matched to a gene: 17. Here the CDR3 reads CASSTPYGQDRTSTDTQYF. The CDR3, as DNA: TGTGCCAGCAGTACCCCCTATGGACAGGATAGAACTAGCACAGATACGCAGTATTTT.